This T cell receptor beta chain was sequenced during a study of T cells in Graves' hyperthyroidism and ophthalmopathy. Across the whole study: Initial diagnosis, before any treatment, was when peripheral blood was collected. Study-wide results and caveats: Among clonotypes expanded in thyroid above 0.001, most were also found in blood.

Germline lookup yields CDR1 SEHNR and CDR2 FQNEAQ (reference sequence). Trimming left V 1 base short and J 8 bases short, with 14 bases between. The CDR3 loop spans 14 amino acids. TCR beta CDR3 region amplification was performed from RNA transcripts. TCR CDR3 regions were first amplified by RT-PCR with HTBI primers. TCRdb re-derived calls from the multiplex PCR reads in MiXCR, one entry per CDR3 protein. The sample has approximately 510,000 distinct CDR3 sequences, more than 20% seen once. The definition of stable Graves' hyperthyroidism was no ophthalmopathy progression within 18 months. Those patients with uncontrolled infection, other autoimmune disease, pregnancy or lactation were excluded. This clonotype was found many times. As yet, its antigen is unknown.

The sequenced sample consisted of blood. The source of this sequence is a man between 18 and 29 years old with Graves' hyperthyroidism. The rearrangement joins TRBV7-9 to TRBJ1-2, with TRBD1 as a possible D gene (5 bases). The CDR3 bases are TGTGCCAGCAGCTTAGATCCAGGGTCGGAAGGCTACACCTTC. It translates to CASSLDPGSEGYTF.